Listed here are 3 T cell receptor beta chains from one sample, sequenced in a study of T cell responses to AZD1222 COVID-19 vaccine. Method: immunoSEQ multiplex PCR; TCRdb's copy keeps in-frame clones and lacks some. The sample holds more than 70,000 clones, approximately 83% seen once. Sequencing used peripheral blood, obtained on day 0 of AZD1222 vaccination. The receptor source for this set is an adult in good health.

The rearrangement joins TRBV10-3 to TRBJ2-1; D ambiguous. Deletions cut 0 bases from V and 0 bases from J, with 15 bases between. Germline loops: CDR1 ENHRY, CDR2 SYGVKD. The CDR3 runs 18 residues. The CDR3 protein is CAISESSVLEFSYNEQFF. The DNA of the CDR3 is TGTGCCATCAGTGAGTCTTCAGTACTGGAGTTCTCCTACAATGAGCAGTTCTTC.

As DNA, the CDR3 is TGCGCCAGCAGTGAGAGGGGGTTGAATTCACCCCTCCACTTT. Residues: CASSERGLNSPLHF. The gene calls are TRBV10-1 and TRBJ1-6; maybe TRBD1 (6 bases). With 2 bases removed from V and 7 bases from J, the gap between germline ends came to 9 bases. The germline gives CDR1 WNHNN, CDR2 SYGVQD (reference sequence). The CDR3 extends over 14 amino acids.

This clone has a single count. The gene calls are TRBV24-1 and TRBJ2-5; D is undetermined. Trimming removed 0 bases from V and 4 bases from J, with 8 bases in between. The length of the CDR3 is 14 residues. Germline CDR1 is KGHDR and CDR2 is SFDVKD. CDR3 sequence (DNA): TGTGCCACCAGTGATTTGATGGGTGGAGAGACCCAGTACTTC. Translating gives CATSDLMGGETQYF.